A single sample gave rise to the 31 T cell receptor beta chains below, sequenced in a study of control samples from healthy donors and cancer patients. Method: immunoSEQ multiplex PCR; TCRdb's copy keeps in-frame clones and lacks some. The data show about 120,000 clones, with about 92% seen just once and about 0.6% held by the top ten. Sequencing was done on a sample of PBMCs. The receptors were gathered from a man older than 75 with head and neck cancer.

The V call is TRBV6-1, the J call TRBJ1-1; 9 bases align to TRBD1. CDR1 and CDR2 (germline): MNHNS, SASEGT. The J segment lost 0 bases and the V segment lost 3 bases, leaving 8 bases of the junction unmatched. The CDR3 loop spans 17 amino acids. Written as DNA, the CDR3 is TGTGCCAGCAGTGACGCCCGGGACAGGGACATGAACACTGAAGCTTTCTTT. This encodes CASSDARDRDMNTEAFF.

The chain has TRBV23-1 and TRBJ2-5; 9 bases match TRBD1. TRBV23-1 counts as an open reading frame of uncertain function. With V trimmed by 6 bases and J by 1 base, 15 bases remained unmatched. The CDR3 consists of 18 residues. The CDR3 nucleotides are TGCGCCAGCAGACGAGGAGGACAACAGGGGGCGCCCCAAGAGACCCAGTACTTC. Encoded protein: CASRRGGQQGAPQETQYF.

The V call is TRBV7-9, the J call TRBJ2-3, with 10 bases lining up with TRBD2. Germline loops: CDR1 SEHNR, CDR2 FQNEAQ (reference sequence). The junction had 7 bases not matched to a gene; V was cut back by 5 bases and J by 14 bases. CDR3 length equals 12 residues. The CDR3 region is CASSAAGGPVYF. Written as DNA, the CDR3 is TGTGCCAGCAGCGCAGCGGGAGGGCCCGTGTATTTT.

In its sample, this clone was seen once. This sequence joins TRBV6-6 and TRBJ2-2, with 13 positions matching TRBD2. Losses at the gene ends were 5 bases for V and 8 bases for J; bases not matched to a gene: 17. The CDR3 contains 19 residues. Germline assignment: CDR1 MNHNY and CDR2 SVGAGI (reference sequence). CDR3 sequence: CASSRDTLRTSGRAGELFF. CDR3 nucleotide sequence: TGTGCCAGCAGTCGAGACACCCTTCGGACTAGCGGGAGAGCGGGGGAGCTGTTTTTT.

The J gene is TRBJ1-1, the V gene TRBV5-6; D not resolved. Trimming shortened V by 4 bases and J by 1 base, and 17 bases separated the two germline ends. The CDR3 contains 16 residues. In germline, CDR1 is SGHDT, CDR2 YYEEEE. This chain's CDR3 is CASSPPVRPRNTEAFF. The CDR3 nucleotides read TGTGCCAGCAGCCCACCGGTAAGACCAAGGAACACTGAAGCTTTCTTT.

This clone was detected only once. The chain employs TRBV2 and TRBJ2-3, with D unclear. Germline values: CDR1 SNHLY, CDR2 FYNNEI. CDR3 length: 11 residues. V lost 6 bases, J lost 4 bases, and 5 bases lay in between. The CDR3 loop is CASRRADTQYF. In DNA form, the CDR3 reads TGTGCCAGCAGGCGAGCAGATACGCAGTATTTT. Full variable domain (missing parts from reference TRBV2 and TRBJ2-3): EPEVTQTPSHQVTQMGQEVILRCVPISNHLYFYWYRQILGQKVEFLVSFYNNEISEKSEIFDDQFSVERPDGSNFTLKIRSTKLEDSAMYFCASRRADTQYFGPGTRLTVL.

V usage is TRBV19 and J usage is TRBJ1-1, with D hard to call. Germline loops: CDR1 LNHDA, CDR2 SQIVND (reference sequence). The V end was cut by 2 bases, the J end by 0 bases, with 13 bases between. CDR3 length: 16 residues. The CDR3 is CASSIFVGVLNTEAFF. DNA of the CDR3: TGTGCCAGTAGTATATTTGTCGGGGTTCTGAACACTGAAGCTTTCTTT.

This rearrangement joins TRBV2 to TRBJ2-3; perhaps TRBD1 as D (6 bases). CDR1 SNHLY and CDR2 FYNNEI come from the germline V gene. The V and J ends lost 5 bases and 4 bases respectively, with 10 bases between them. The CDR3 runs 13 residues. CDR3 DNA: TGTGCCAGCAGTCGGGACACCTCAGATACGCAGTATTTT. Amino acid sequence: CASSRDTSDTQYF.

The rearrangement links TRBV5-1 to TRBJ2-1; tentatively, D is TRBD2 (6 bases). The CDR3 extends over 15 amino acids. V lost 6 bases and J 7 bases, leaving 20 bases between the germline ends. From germline, CDR1 is SGHRS and CDR2 YFSETQ. The CDR3 bases are TGCGCCAGCACCGAGGAGGGGAGGCGGGTAAATGAGCAGTTCTTC. This gives the protein CASTEEGRRVNEQFF. Looking up the rest from reference TRBV5-1 and TRBJ2-1 gives the full variable domain: KAGVTQTPRYLIKTRGQQVTLSCSPISGHRSVSWYQQTPGQGLQFLFEYFSETQRNKGNFPGRFSGRQFSNSRSEMNVSTLELGDSALYLCASTEEGRRVNEQFFGPGTRLTVL.

The genes are TRBV7-9 and TRBJ1-1; the D is unclear. Per germline, CDR1 SEHNR and CDR2 FQNEAQ (reference sequence). The CDR3 is 13 amino acids. Between the trimmed V and J ends, which lost 2 bases and 3 bases, there was a span of 7 bases. DNA for the CDR3: TGTGCCAGCAGCTTAAGCTGGGACACTGAAGCTTTCTTT. Its translation: CASSLSWDTEAFF.

This chain links TRBV5-1 with TRBJ1-5, with 8 bases that match TRBD1. Germline V gives CDR1 SGHRS, CDR2 YFSETQ. CDR3 length: 15 amino acids. The V gene end was trimmed by 1 base and the J gene end by 10 bases; junction bases not matched to a gene: 10. In nucleotides, the CDR3 is TGCGCCAGCAGCTTGAAAAACAGGGGGGGAGCTCCCCAGCATTTT. Encoded protein: CASSLKNRGGAPQHF.

The V and J genes are TRBV5-6 and TRBJ2-3; D unresolved. CDR3 size: 14 residues. Germline CDR1 SGHDT, CDR2 YYEEEE. Trimming removed 5 bases at V and 2 bases at J, with 12 bases between. Written as DNA, the CDR3 is TGTGCCAGCAGTATGGGAACAGCCACAGATACGCAGTATTTT. Translating it yields CASSMGTATDTQYF.

The V and J genes are TRBV6-2 or TRBV6-3 and TRBJ1-1; D is undetermined. V gave up 0 bases and J gave up 7 bases, with 9 bases separating them. The CDR3 covers 13 residues. Germline CDR1 and CDR2: MNHEY and SVGEGT. The CDR3 DNA reads TGTGCCAGCAGTTACTCCTCGGCCCTTGAAGCTTTCTTT. Amino acid sequence: CASSYSSALEAFF.

The J gene is TRBJ2-7, the V gene TRBV18, with 9 bases fitting TRBD1. The V segment lost 3 bases and the J segment 6 bases; nucleotides outside the gene matches: 3. This CDR3 has 13 residues. Germline V gene sequence: CDR1 KGHSH, CDR2 LQKENI. The CDR3, as DNA: TGTGCCAGCTCACCGGCGACAGGGGGCGAGCAGTACTTC. This gives the protein CASSPATGGEQYF.

The rearrangement links TRBV11-2 to TRBJ2-7, with D uncertain. The germline V gene has CDR1 SGHAT and CDR2 FQNNGV. The CDR3 totals 15 residues. Trimming stripped 1 base from V and 0 bases from J, with 10 bases between. CDR3 nucleotide sequence: TGTGCCAGCAGCTTAGGGTGGGCCAACTCCTACGAGCAGTACTTC. This encodes CASSLGWANSYEQYF.

The rearrangement links TRBV29-1 to TRBJ1-1, with D unclear. Germline values: CDR1 SQVTM, CDR2 ANQGSEA. The CDR3 runs to 16 residues. Trimming left V 2 bases short and J 1 base short, with 17 bases between. DNA of the CDR3: TGCAGCGTTGAACTAGTACCCTATCCCCGGAACACTGAAGCTTTCTTT. It yields the protein CSVELVPYPRNTEAFF.

V usage is TRBV29-1 and J usage is TRBJ1-1; D gene ambiguous. Germline lookup yields CDR1 SQVTM and CDR2 ANQGSEA. The V end lost 7 bases, the J end lost 1 base, and 13 bases lay between the germline ends. The CDR3 consists of 13 residues. The CDR3 region has the DNA TGCAGCGCCTCCGGCGGTTCGAACACTGAAGCTTTCTTT. Protein: CSASGGSNTEAFF.

The V and J genes are TRBV18 and TRBJ2-5; D gene ambiguous. The germline V and J ends were trimmed by 2 bases and 1 base, with 5 bases remaining between them. The CDR3 totals 13 residues. The germline V gene has CDR1 KGHSH and CDR2 LQKENI. The chain's CDR3 is CASSPGVQETQYF. The CDR3 coding sequence is TGTGCCAGCTCACCAGGGGTCCAAGAGACCCAGTACTTC. Complete variable domain (other parts from reference TRBV18 and TRBJ2-5): NAGVMQNPRHLVRRRGQEARLRCSPMKGHSHVYWYRQLPEEGLKFMVYLQKENIIDESGMPKERFSAEFPKEGPSILRIQQVVRGDSAAYFCASSPGVQETQYFGPGTRLLVL.

The chain carries TRBV5-6 and TRBJ1-3; D is unclear. Trimming shortened V by 2 bases and J by 0 bases, and 9 bases separated the two germline ends. The CDR3 loop spans 15 amino acids. The germline V gene encodes CDR1 SGHDT and CDR2 YYEEEE. The CDR3: CASSFLGSSGNTIYF. In DNA form, the CDR3 reads TGTGCCAGCAGCTTTCTGGGGAGCTCTGGAAACACCATATATTTT.

This clone was picked up one time. V is TRBV2 and J is TRBJ1-1; D is perhaps TRBD1 (5 bases). This CDR3 is 15 amino acids long. Germline V CDR1 and CDR2: SNHLY, FYNNEI. V lost 4 bases, J lost 1 base, and 13 bases lay in between. The CDR3 loop reads CASSGYGRANTEAFF. CDR3 nucleotides: TGTGCCAGCAGTGGGTACGGCAGGGCGAACACTGAAGCTTTCTTT.

The chain is built from TRBV2 and TRBJ2-1; TRBD2 matches 7 bases. Germline V CDR1 and CDR2: SNHLY, FYNNEI. J was trimmed by 7 bases and V by 2 bases; bases with no gene match: 5. This CDR3 comprises 14 residues. The CDR3 region is CASSEILAANEQFF. CDR3 in DNA: TGTGCCAGCAGTGAAATTCTAGCGGCAAATGAGCAGTTCTTC. Looking up the rest from reference TRBV2 and TRBJ2-1 gives the full variable domain: EPEVTQTPSHQVTQMGQEVILRCVPISNHLYFYWYRQILGQKVEFLVSFYNNEISEKSEIFDDQFSVERPDGSNFTLKIRSTKLEDSAMYFCASSEILAANEQFFGPGTRLTVL.

This chain joins TRBV18 and TRBJ2-7; TRBD2 matches at 8 bases. This CDR3 is 18 amino acids long. J gave up 6 bases and V 5 bases, and 21 bases lay outside the gene matches. Germline CDR1 reads KGHSH; CDR2 reads LQKENI. The DNA of the CDR3 is TGTGCCAGCTCAACGACACCCCCGAACCAAAGACTAGCGTCCGAGCAGTACTTC. Translated, it gives CASSTTPPNQRLASEQYF.

The chain's CDR3 is CASSIRGSDEKLFF. The CDR3 DNA sequence: TGTGCCAGCTCAATTCGGGGGTCGGATGAAAAACTGTTTTTT. The chain combines TRBV18 with TRBJ1-4, with D possibly being TRBD1 (5 bases). The germline gives CDR1 KGHSH, CDR2 LQKENI. This CDR3 spans 14 amino acids. Trimming took off 5 bases at V and 6 bases at J, with 13 bases between the two ends.

V usage is TRBV5-1 and J usage is TRBJ2-5, with 11 bases identical to TRBD1. Per germline, CDR1 SGHRS and CDR2 YFSETQ. After removal of 9 bases from V and 3 bases from J, the junction contained 4 bases not matched to a gene. CDR3 length: 13 residues. This CDR3 is CATAGQGEETQYF. The CDR3 coding sequence is TGCGCCACCGCGGGACAGGGGGAAGAGACCCAGTACTTC. Looking up the rest from reference TRBV5-1 and TRBJ2-5 gives the full variable domain: KAGVTQTPRYLIKTRGQQVTLSCSPISGHRSVSWYQQTPGQGLQFLFEYFSETQRNKGNFPGRFSGRQFSNSRSEMNVSTLELGDSALYLCATAGQGEETQYFGPGTRLLVL.

The chain uses TRBV4-3 and TRBJ2-1, with D uncertain. This CDR3 comprises 15 residues. V lost 7 bases, J lost 6 bases, and 19 bases lay in between. Looked up from germline, CDR1 is LGHNA and CDR2 is YSLEER. The CDR3 is CASKREIQVGNEQFF. DNA of the CDR3: TGCGCCAGCAAGCGCGAGATCCAAGTGGGCAATGAGCAGTTCTTC.

The rearrangement uses TRBV6-5 and TRBJ2-7; D may be TRBD1 (6 bases). The V end lost 6 bases, the J end lost 0 bases, and 12 bases lay between the germline ends. The CDR3 runs to 14 residues. Germline CDR1 and CDR2: MNHEY and SVGAGI. As DNA, the CDR3 is TGTGCCAGCAGAAGACAGGAAGCCTCCTACGAGCAGTACTTC. Residues: CASRRQEASYEQYF.

The rearrangement links TRBV9 to TRBJ1-5; 8 bases agree with TRBD1. V dropped 3 bases and J dropped 5; count of bases not matched to a gene: 4. Germline V gene data show CDR1 as SGDLS and CDR2 as YYNGEE. The CDR3 consists of 14 residues. This CDR3 is CASSGTGFDQPQHF. The CDR3 nucleotides read TGTGCCAGCAGCGGGACAGGGTTCGATCAGCCCCAGCATTTT.

V and J are TRBV7-9 and TRBJ2-7; 8 bases agree with TRBD2. Trimming took 4 bases from V and 2 from J; bases not matched to a gene: 4. From germline, CDR1 is SEHNR and CDR2 FQNEAQ (reference sequence). This CDR3 region has 14 residues. The CDR3 DNA reads as TGTGCCAGCAGCTCTCCGGGACTAGCCTACGAGCAGTACTTC. Its translation: CASSSPGLAYEQYF. The variable domain in full, completed from reference TRBV7-9 and TRBJ2-7, reads DTGVSQNPRHKITKRGQNVTFRCDPISEHNRLYWYRQTLGQGPEFLTYFQNEAQLEKSRLLSDRFSAERPKGSFSTLEIQRTEQGDSAMYLCASSSPGLAYEQYFGPGTRLTVT.

The chain couples TRBV5-6 to TRBJ2-7; TRBD2 matches 9 bases. V gave up 4 bases and J gave up 3 bases; unmatched junction bases: 8. The CDR3 is 15 residues long. Per germline, CDR1 SGHDT and CDR2 YYEEEE. This chain's CDR3 is CASSQGTSWGYEQYF. The CDR3 DNA is TGTGCCAGCAGCCAGGGGACTAGCTGGGGCTACGAGCAGTACTTC.

V usage is TRBV9 and J usage is TRBJ1-2, with D possibly matching TRBD1 (5 bases). This CDR3 region has 15 residues. V dropped 4 bases and J dropped 6 bases, with 19 bases sitting between them. Germline V gene data show CDR1 as SGDLS and CDR2 as YYNGEE. The CDR3 loop reads CASSSRPGVLHGYTF. The CDR3 DNA reads as TGTGCCAGCAGCTCCCGCCCGGGGGTACTCCATGGCTACACCTTC. Full variable domain (outside the CDR3, taken from reference TRBV9 and TRBJ1-2): DSGVTQTPKHLITATGQRVTLRCSPRSGDLSVYWYQQSLDQGLQFLIQYYNGEERAKGNILERFSAQQFPDLHSELNLSSLELGDSALYFCASSSRPGVLHGYTFGSGTRLTVV.

The chain has TRBV11-3 and TRBJ2-1, with TRBD2 identical over 7 bases. CDR3 length: 20 residues. The ends lost 5 bases at V and 0 bases at J; junction bases unmatched: 19. Germline V gives CDR1 SGHNT, CDR2 YENEEA. This CDR3 is CASSPGDRTIAGNSYNEQFF. The CDR3 DNA sequence: TGTGCCAGCAGCCCAGGAGACCGGACTATAGCGGGCAACTCCTACAATGAGCAGTTCTTC.